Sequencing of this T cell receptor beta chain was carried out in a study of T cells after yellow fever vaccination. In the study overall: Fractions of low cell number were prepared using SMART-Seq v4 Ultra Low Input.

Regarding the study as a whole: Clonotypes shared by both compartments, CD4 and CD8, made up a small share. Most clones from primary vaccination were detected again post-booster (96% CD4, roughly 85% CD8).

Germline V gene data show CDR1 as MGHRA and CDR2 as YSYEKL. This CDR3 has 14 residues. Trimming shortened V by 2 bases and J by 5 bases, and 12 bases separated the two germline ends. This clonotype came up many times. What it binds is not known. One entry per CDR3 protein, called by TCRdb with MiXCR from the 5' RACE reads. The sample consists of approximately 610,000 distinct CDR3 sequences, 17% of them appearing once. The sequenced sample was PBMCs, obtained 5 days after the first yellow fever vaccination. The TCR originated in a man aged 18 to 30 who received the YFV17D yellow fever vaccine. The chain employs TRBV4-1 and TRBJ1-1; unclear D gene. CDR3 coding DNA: TGCGCCAGCAGCCAACAAACCCTCCCGACTGAAGCTTTCTTT. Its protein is CASSQQTLPTEAFF.